This T cell receptor beta chain was identified in a study of neurological immune-mediated disorders. Unsorted libraries were generated from 2 million PBMCs held at -80 degrees C. Template-switch 5'RACE cDNA synthesis added a 10-nucleotide unique molecular identifier. TCRdb independently ran MiXCR on the 5' RACE reads; one entry per CDR3 protein. Here the sample spans fewer than 85,000 distinct CDR3 sequences, approximately 4.1% being singletons. In germline, CDR1 is LGHDT, CDR2 YNNKEL (reference sequence). The germline V and J ends were trimmed by 0 bases and 5 bases, with 5 bases remaining between them. This CDR3 comprises 13 residues. This clonotype was counted many times. Antigen specificity is unknown. Findings of the study overall: In HTLV-1-associated myelopathy, TCR clonal expansion was greatest, and in multiple sclerosis it was least, below healthy controls. When repertoires were grouped phylogenetically, those of 18 of 34 multiple sclerosis patients fell into one related-CDR3 cluster, a possible signature.

The chain recombines TRBV3-1 with TRBJ1-3; D unresolved. This TCR was sampled from a man aged 25-45 years with multiple sclerosis. The sequenced sample consisted of PBMCs. The chain's CDR3 is CASSQDVRNTIYF. CDR3 nucleotide sequence: TGTGCCAGCAGCCAAGATGTCAGAAACACCATATATTTT.